This T cell receptor beta chain emerged from a study of human T cells and chemical hapten exposure. Study-level information: TCR yields per sample varied, mainly owing to small pooled library volume differences. Study-level points and caveats: The number of TCRs over 1 in 1000 frequency stayed unchanged after DPC.

Attachment of unique molecular identifiers to individual cDNA molecules was performed in the library. As originally analysed: TCRs per sample had a median of approximately 98,000 and ranged from about 23,224 to 700,000. One entry per CDR3 protein results from TCRdb running MiXCR on the RACE reads. The V and J calls reflect TCRdb's pipeline rather than the authors' work. This sample yields some 90,000 distinct CDR3 sequences, of which roughly 8.5% are seen a single time; about 3% belongs to the top ten. The CDR3 has 15 amino acids. Trimming shortened V by 5 bases and J by 5 bases, and 18 bases separated the two germline ends. Germline V gene sequence: CDR1 SGHTA, CDR2 FQGTGA. Time point denoted: healthy volunteer bleed at 2 weeks. The total RNA was obtained from whole blood that was not fractionated. With respect to this clonotype: Its antigen is as yet unknown.

Source material: whole blood. This TCR was recovered from a female donor in good health. Some clones in this sample may be carry-over from other donors' samples. The genes are TRBV7-3 and TRBJ1-2, with D maybe TRBD1 (6 bases). The CDR3 loop reads CASSPSAGGAYGYTF. The CDR3 DNA follows: TGTGCCAGCAGCCCGTCTGCGGGGGGCGCATATGGCTACACCTTC. Looking up the rest from reference TRBV7-3 and TRBJ1-2 gives the full variable domain: GAGVSQTPSNKVTEKGKYVELRCDPISGHTALYWYRQSLGQGPEFLIYFQGTGAADDSGLPNDRFFAVRPEGSVSTLKIQRTERGDSAVYLCASSPSAGGAYGYTFGSGTRLTVV.